A single sample gave rise to the 8 T cell receptor beta chains below, sequenced in a study of T cell responses to AZD1222 COVID-19 vaccine. Here immunoSEQ multiplex PCR was the method, and the copy in TCRdb shows in-frame clones only, minus some. Among roughly 120,000 clones, around 84% were seen once, and the ten largest hold 17%. The sequencing used peripheral blood, collected 28 days after the second AZD1222 dose. The origin of the receptors is an adult who received the AZD1222 COVID-19 vaccine.

This chain uses TRBV4-1 with TRBJ2-7; the match to TRBD1 covers 9 bases. CDR1 and CDR2 from the germline V gene are MGHRA and YSYEKL. After removal of 1 base from V and 6 bases from J, the junction contained 7 bases not matched to a gene. This CDR3 is built from 15 residues. The CDR3: CASSQVGQGMSEQYF. The DNA for the CDR3 is TGCGCCAGCAGCCAAGTGGGACAGGGAATGTCCGAGCAGTACTTC.

The rearrangement links TRBV9 to TRBJ2-1; TRBD2 agrees at 7 bases. CDR3 size: 15 residues. With 0 bases clipped from V and 4 bases from J, the junction kept 4 bases outside the gene matches. The V gene's germline CDR1 is SGDLS and CDR2 YYNGEE. CDR3 nucleotides: TGTGCCAGCAGCGTAGTGGGGGAGGGGTACAATGAGCAGTTCTTC. It yields the protein CASSVVGEGYNEQFF.

The rearrangement links TRBV5-1 to TRBJ2-2, with 8 bases fitting TRBD2. CDR1 is SGHRS, CDR2 YFSETQ, per germline. CDR3 length equals 16 residues. J lost 7 bases, V lost 2 bases, and 10 bases had no gene match. CDR3 amino acids: CASSFTEAGEGGELFF. The CDR3 region has the DNA TGCGCCAGCAGCTTCACTGAAGCGGGAGAGGGCGGGGAGCTGTTTTTT.

The J gene is TRBJ2-5, the V gene TRBV5-4, with a tentative D call TRBD2 (6 bases). Looked up from germline, CDR1 is SGHNT and CDR2 is YYREEE (reference sequence). Trimming took off 7 bases at V and 4 bases at J, with 11 bases between the two ends. CDR3 length: 12 amino acids. The CDR3 sequence: CASGTYGETQYF. CDR3 sequence (DNA): TGTGCCAGCGGGACTTATGGAGAGACCCAGTACTTC.

The genes are TRBV3-1 (or the pseudogene TRBV3-2) and TRBJ2-3, with D unresolved. Germline-derived CDR1 and CDR2 are LGHDT and YNNKEL (reference sequence). V was clipped by 2 bases and J by 7 bases, with 7 bases between them. CDR3 size: 12 residues. The CDR3, as DNA: TGTGCCAGCAGCCAAAAATCCCATACGCAGTATTTT. Translating gives CASSQKSHTQYF.

The chain combines TRBV9 with TRBJ2-1; D might be TRBD1 (6 bases). The CDR3 spans 14 residues. Trimming shortened V by 3 bases and J by 3 bases, and 10 bases separated the two germline ends. Germline-derived CDR1 and CDR2 are SGDLS and YYNGEE. In DNA form, the CDR3 reads TGTGCCAGCAGCGCCGGACAGATCTACAATGAGCAGTTCTTC. It encodes CASSAGQIYNEQFF.

V gene TRBV29-1 combines with J gene TRBJ1-1; TRBD1 matches at 7 bases. The V segment lost 6 bases and the J segment 0 bases; nucleotides outside the gene matches: 10. This CDR3 is 15 amino acids long. Germline assignment: CDR1 SQVTM and CDR2 ANQGSEA. The CDR3 DNA reads TGCAGCGTCAGCAGGGGGGGGACACTGAACACTGAAGCTTTCTTT. Residues: CSVSRGGTLNTEAFF.

The chain couples TRBV7-8 to TRBJ2-7; possibly TRBD2 for D (5 bases). The CDR3 contains 12 residues. The germline V gene has CDR1 SGHVS and CDR2 FQNEAQ. V was clipped by 3 bases and J by 5 bases, with 8 bases between them. The CDR3 nucleotides are TGTGCCAGCAGCTTTAGCGTCCACGAGCAGTACTTC. Its protein product is CASSFSVHEQYF.